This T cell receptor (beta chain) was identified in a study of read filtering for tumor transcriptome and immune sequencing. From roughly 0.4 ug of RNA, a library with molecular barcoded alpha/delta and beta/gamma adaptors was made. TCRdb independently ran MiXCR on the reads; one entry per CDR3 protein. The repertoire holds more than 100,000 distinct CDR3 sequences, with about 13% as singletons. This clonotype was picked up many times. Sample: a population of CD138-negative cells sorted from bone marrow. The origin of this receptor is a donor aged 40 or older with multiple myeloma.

CDR3 region: CASSSTSGSRWNEQFF. The CDR3 region has the DNA TGTGCCAGCAGCTCGACTAGCGGGAGCAGGTGGAATGAGCAGTTCTTC. V usage is TRBV7-3 and J usage is TRBJ2-1; 12 nucleotides agree with TRBD2. CDR3 length: 16 amino acids. The germline V gene has CDR1 SGHTA and CDR2 FQGTGA. V lost 4 bases, J lost 7 bases, and 8 bases stayed unmatched. Full variable domain (outside the CDR3, taken from reference TRBV7-3 and TRBJ2-1): GAGVSQTPSNKVTEKGKYVELRCDPISGHTALYWYRQSLGQGPEFLIYFQGTGAADDSGLPNDRFFAVRPEGSVSTLKIQRTERGDSAVYLCASSSTSGSRWNEQFFGPGTRLTVL.